The following is a T cell receptor (beta chain) sequence with its context. Sequencing used immunoSEQ multiplex PCR; TCRdb keeps in-frame clones, though not all of them. The profile covers hundreds of thousands of clones, with 80% to 90% appearing a single time and roughly 1.2% taken by the ten largest. The data were taken from a study of blood T cell repertoires in COVID-19. The CDR3 consists of 17 residues. Trimming removed 1 base from V and 7 bases from J, with 20 bases in between. Germline lookup yields CDR1 SEHNR and CDR2 FQNEAQ (reference sequence). The sequence was collected from a man in his forties with acute or convalescent COVID-19. The gene calls are TRBV7-9 and TRBJ1-3; a possible D gene is TRBD1 (5 bases). Specimen: peripheral blood. This CDR3 reads CASSLDTRRVGRNTIYF. CDR3 nucleotides: TGTGCCAGCAGCTTAGACACTCGCAGGGTTGGCCGGAACACCATATATTTT.